The rows below give T cell receptor beta chains drawn from one sample of a study of blood T cell repertoires in COVID-19. Measured with immunoSEQ multiplex PCR; TCRdb has only the in-frame clones, and not every one. The table lists under 75,000 clones, roughly 80% of them singletons. Sequencing input: peripheral blood. The receptors originated from a woman between 45 and 65 years old with active or convalescent COVID-19. CDR3s include the opening cysteine and the closing phenylalanine or tryptophan. Each record gives: clone size, J gene, D gene, V gene, CDR3 DNA, CDR3 protein. The D gene is left open where the match is weak. Size is stated for part of the rows, as once, few or many counts, or as a class when the clone is expanded.

abundance: NA
j_gene: TRBJ2-3
d_gene: TRBD1
v_gene: TRBV12-5
CDR3nt: TGTGCTAGTGGTTCACAACGGGACAGGGGGATTACAGATACGCAGTATTTT
CDR3aa: CASGSQRDRGITDTQYF

abundance: NA
j_gene: TRBJ1-2
d_gene: TRBD1
v_gene: TRBV7-9
CDR3nt: TGTGCCAGCAGCTTAGGGACAGGGCAACACTATGGCTACACCTTC
CDR3aa: CASSLGTGQHYGYTF

abundance: NA
j_gene: TRBJ2-2
d_gene: TRBD1
v_gene: TRBV5-1
CDR3nt: TGCGCCAGCAGCTTCCGTGGACAGGACCTTCTGGGCACCGGGGAGCTGTTTTTT
CDR3aa: CASSFRGQDLLGTGELFF

abundance: NA
j_gene: TRBJ2-5
d_gene: NA
v_gene: TRBV5-1
CDR3nt: TGCGCCAGCAGCTTTGGGGCGGAGACCCAGTACTTC
CDR3aa: CASSFGAETQYF

abundance: NA
j_gene: TRBJ1-2
d_gene: TRBD1
v_gene: TRBV5-6
CDR3nt: TGTGCCAGCAGCCCAACAGGGGTTAAAGGCTACACCTTC
CDR3aa: CASSPTGVKGYTF

abundance: NA
j_gene: TRBJ1-2
d_gene: NA
v_gene: TRBV28
CDR3nt: TGTGCCAGCAGTTTGAACAGAGACTATGGCTACACCTTC
CDR3aa: CASSLNRDYGYTF

abundance: once
j_gene: TRBJ2-5
d_gene: NA
v_gene: TRBV18
CDR3nt: TGTGCCAGCTCACCGGGCAGGGGCGGAGAGACCCAGTACTTC
CDR3aa: CASSPGRGGETQYF

abundance: many
j_gene: TRBJ1-2
d_gene: NA
v_gene: TRBV2
CDR3nt: TGTGCCAGCAGCAGGGAACTTAACTATGGCTACACCTTC
CDR3aa: CASSRELNYGYTF

abundance: NA
j_gene: TRBJ1-1
d_gene: NA
v_gene: TRBV24-1
CDR3nt: TGTGCCACCAGTGACGGGGGTAGAGCTTTCTTT
CDR3aa: CATSDGGRAFF

abundance: NA
j_gene: TRBJ2-1
d_gene: NA
v_gene: TRBV1
CDR3nt: TGCACCAGCAGCCAAGTATATGGGACTAGCCCCCACAATGAGCAGTTCTTC
CDR3aa: CTSSQVYGTSPHNEQFF

abundance: NA
j_gene: TRBJ2-7
d_gene: NA
v_gene: TRBV28
CDR3nt: TGTGCCAGCAGTTTTCAGCGGAGCTCCTACGAGCAGTACTTC
CDR3aa: CASSFQRSSYEQYF

abundance: NA
j_gene: TRBJ2-7
d_gene: TRBD1
v_gene: TRBV11-2
CDR3nt: TGTGCCAGCAGTGTAATGGGCAGGGGGCTGGACGAGCAGTACTTC
CDR3aa: CASSVMGRGLDEQYF

abundance: NA
j_gene: TRBJ2-1
d_gene: TRBD2
v_gene: TRBV7-6
CDR3nt: TGTGCCAGCAGCTTAACGGCTAGCGGGAACCCCTACAATGAGCAGTTCTTC
CDR3aa: CASSLTASGNPYNEQFF

abundance: NA
j_gene: TRBJ2-7
d_gene: TRBD1
v_gene: TRBV28
CDR3nt: TGTGCCAGCAGGTCCACAGGGGGCCCCTACGAGCAGTACTTC
CDR3aa: CASRSTGGPYEQYF

abundance: NA
j_gene: TRBJ2-1
d_gene: NA
v_gene: TRBV11-2
CDR3nt: TGTGCCAGCAGCCCAGGACTGTATTCCTCCTACAATGAGCAGTTCTTC
CDR3aa: CASSPGLYSSYNEQFF

abundance: NA
j_gene: TRBJ2-2
d_gene: TRBD2
v_gene: TRBV19
CDR3nt: TGTGCCAGTGGGACTAGCGCCTACACCGGGGAGCTGTTTTTT
CDR3aa: CASGTSAYTGELFF

abundance: NA
j_gene: TRBJ1-2
d_gene: TRBD1
v_gene: TRBV3-1/TRBV3-2
CDR3nt: TGTGCCAGCAGCCACGTTACAGGGGGTGGCTACACCTTC
CDR3aa: CASSHVTGGGYTF

abundance: NA
j_gene: TRBJ1-3
d_gene: NA
v_gene: TRBV19
CDR3nt: TGTGCCAGTAGTATGGGGGCAAGCGGTGGAAACACCATATATTTT
CDR3aa: CASSMGASGGNTIYF

abundance: few
j_gene: TRBJ1-2
d_gene: NA
v_gene: TRBV19
CDR3nt: TGTGCCAGTAGTCACCAAACGGGAGGCTACACCTTC
CDR3aa: CASSHQTGGYTF

abundance: NA
j_gene: TRBJ2-1
d_gene: TRBD2
v_gene: TRBV7-2
CDR3nt: TGTGCCAGCAGCTTTTCGGGAGGGCTTATAGATGAGCAGTTCTTC
CDR3aa: CASSFSGGLIDEQFF

abundance: once
j_gene: TRBJ1-2
d_gene: NA
v_gene: TRBV28
CDR3nt: TGTGCCAGCAGCCCCGGTGCGGGCTATGGCTACACCTTC
CDR3aa: CASSPGAGYGYTF

abundance: NA
j_gene: TRBJ2-7
d_gene: TRBD2
v_gene: TRBV27
CDR3nt: TGTGCCAGCAAGCCGGGACTAGCGACTGAGCAGTACTTC
CDR3aa: CASKPGLATEQYF

abundance: NA
j_gene: TRBJ1-5
d_gene: NA
v_gene: TRBV2
CDR3nt: TGTGCCAGCAGTGAAGCCTTCGAGGATCAGCCCCAGCATTTT
CDR3aa: CASSEAFEDQPQHF

abundance: few
j_gene: TRBJ2-2
d_gene: TRBD2
v_gene: TRBV27
CDR3nt: TGTGCCAGCAGTACAGAGACTAGCGGGGGCACCGGGGAGCTGTTTTTT
CDR3aa: CASSTETSGGTGELFF

abundance: few
j_gene: TRBJ1-5
d_gene: NA
v_gene: TRBV30
CDR3nt: TGTGCTGCGGGGGCCAGCTGGGCCAATCAGCCCCAGCATTTT
CDR3aa: CAAGASWANQPQHF

abundance: NA
j_gene: TRBJ2-2
d_gene: NA
v_gene: TRBV6-6
CDR3nt: TGTGCCAGCAGAGCCGGGATTACCGGGGAGCTGTTTTTT
CDR3aa: CASRAGITGELFF

abundance: few
j_gene: TRBJ2-3
d_gene: NA
v_gene: TRBV27
CDR3nt: TGTGCCAGCAGTTTAATTGCAGATTCAGATACGCAGTATTTT
CDR3aa: CASSLIADSDTQYF

abundance: few
j_gene: TRBJ2-7
d_gene: NA
v_gene: TRBV7-9
CDR3nt: TGTGCCAGCAGCTTAGGACAGGAATCCTACGAGCAGTACTTC
CDR3aa: CASSLGQESYEQYF

abundance: few
j_gene: TRBJ1-2
d_gene: TRBD1
v_gene: TRBV19
CDR3nt: TGTGCCAGTAGTATAGGGCTACAGGGGGCCTATGGCTACACCTTC
CDR3aa: CASSIGLQGAYGYTF

abundance: NA
j_gene: TRBJ2-7
d_gene: TRBD1
v_gene: TRBV3-1/TRBV3-2
CDR3nt: TGTGCCAGCACCCCGGGACAGGGGTTATACGAGCAGTACTTC
CDR3aa: CASTPGQGLYEQYF

abundance: NA
j_gene: TRBJ2-2
d_gene: NA
v_gene: TRBV6-5
CDR3nt: TGTGCCAGCAAAACACCGAACACCGGGGAGCTGTTTTTT
CDR3aa: CASKTPNTGELFF

abundance: few
j_gene: TRBJ2-2
d_gene: TRBD1
v_gene: TRBV23-1
CDR3nt: TGCGCCAGCAGTCAATCGGGGCGCACTACAGGGGGCTCCGGGGAGCTGTTTTTT
CDR3aa: CASSQSGRTTGGSGELFF

abundance: NA
j_gene: TRBJ1-1
d_gene: TRBD1
v_gene: TRBV27
CDR3nt: TGTGCCAGGGGACCTTCTCAGGGGGCCGACACTGAAGCTTTCTTT
CDR3aa: CARGPSQGADTEAFF

abundance: NA
j_gene: TRBJ2-7
d_gene: NA
v_gene: TRBV7-8
CDR3nt: TGTGCCAGCAGCTTACGAGGGAGCCGGCTGGAGCAGTACTTC
CDR3aa: CASSLRGSRLEQYF

abundance: NA
j_gene: TRBJ2-2
d_gene: NA
v_gene: TRBV12-1
CDR3nt: TGTGCCAGCAGGGGCGGGACTAGCGGGAGTTCGAACACCGGGGAGCTGTTTTTT
CDR3aa: CASRGGTSGSSNTGELFF

abundance: NA
j_gene: TRBJ1-3
d_gene: TRBD1
v_gene: TRBV7-9
CDR3nt: TGTGCCAGCAGCTTCGGGGACAGCCTGAGGGCTGGAAACACCATATATTTT
CDR3aa: CASSFGDSLRAGNTIYF

abundance: once
j_gene: TRBJ2-3
d_gene: TRBD1
v_gene: TRBV2
CDR3nt: TGTGCCAGCAGGAGGACAGGGTTCTACACAGATACGCAGTATTTT
CDR3aa: CASRRTGFYTDTQYF

abundance: NA
j_gene: TRBJ1-5
d_gene: NA
v_gene: TRBV6-4
CDR3nt: TGTGCCAGCAGTGAATATGGAGGTCAGCCCCAGCATTTT
CDR3aa: CASSEYGGQPQHF

abundance: NA
j_gene: TRBJ1-3
d_gene: TRBD1
v_gene: TRBV18
CDR3nt: TGTGCCAGCTCATCAGAGACAGGGGTCGGAAACACCATATATTTT
CDR3aa: CASSSETGVGNTIYF

abundance: once
j_gene: TRBJ2-5
d_gene: NA
v_gene: TRBV2
CDR3nt: TGTGCCAGCAGCGACGCTTATGGGCCGTACCAAGAGACCCAGTACTTC
CDR3aa: CASSDAYGPYQETQYF

abundance: NA
j_gene: TRBJ2-7
d_gene: TRBD2
v_gene: TRBV5-4
CDR3nt: TGTGCCAGCAGCTTGCCGGGACTAGCGGGAGGGCCCGGGCAGTACTTC
CDR3aa: CASSLPGLAGGPGQYF

abundance: NA
j_gene: TRBJ2-6
d_gene: NA
v_gene: TRBV5-1
CDR3nt: TGCGCCAGCAGCTTGGAGGCGGTTTCTGGGGCCAACGTCCTGACTTTC
CDR3aa: CASSLEAVSGANVLTF

abundance: few
j_gene: TRBJ1-6
d_gene: NA
v_gene: TRBV2
CDR3nt: TGTGCCAGCGGGGAGGGGGATTACTATTCACCCCTCCACTTT
CDR3aa: CASGEGDYYSPLHF

abundance: NA
j_gene: TRBJ2-7
d_gene: TRBD1
v_gene: TRBV7-9
CDR3nt: TGTGCCAGCAGCGATGACAGGGGGGGTTCCTACGAGCAGTACTTC
CDR3aa: CASSDDRGGSYEQYF

abundance: few
j_gene: TRBJ2-1
d_gene: NA
v_gene: TRBV2
CDR3nt: TGTGCCAGCAGACTGACCCAGGCCCTATCCAATGAGCAGTTCTTC
CDR3aa: CASRLTQALSNEQFF

abundance: NA
j_gene: TRBJ1-2
d_gene: TRBD1
v_gene: TRBV28
CDR3nt: TGTGCCAGCAGTTTAACAGGGACAGGGAGGGGCTACACCTTC
CDR3aa: CASSLTGTGRGYTF

abundance: few
j_gene: TRBJ2-7
d_gene: TRBD2
v_gene: TRBV7-9
CDR3nt: TGTGCCAGCAGCTTATCCCCCGTAGCGGGAGCTTCCCCCTACGAGCAGTACTTC
CDR3aa: CASSLSPVAGASPYEQYF

abundance: NA
j_gene: TRBJ1-2
d_gene: NA
v_gene: TRBV29-1
CDR3nt: TGCAGCGTTGGGATACCGGGAAAAAACTATGGCTACACCTTC
CDR3aa: CSVGIPGKNYGYTF

abundance: NA
j_gene: TRBJ1-2
d_gene: TRBD1
v_gene: TRBV20-1
CDR3nt: TGCAGTGCTAGTGACAGGGGGTCCTATGGCTACACCTTC
CDR3aa: CSASDRGSYGYTF

abundance: NA
j_gene: TRBJ2-7
d_gene: TRBD1
v_gene: TRBV5-1
CDR3nt: TGCGCCAGCAGCAGACAGGGGATCTACGAGCAGTACTTC
CDR3aa: CASSRQGIYEQYF

abundance: NA
j_gene: TRBJ2-7
d_gene: TRBD2
v_gene: TRBV2
CDR3nt: TGTGCCAGCAGTGAAAGCCTAGCGGACGCATTCTACGAGCAGTACTTC
CDR3aa: CASSESLADAFYEQYF

abundance: NA
j_gene: TRBJ2-3
d_gene: NA
v_gene: TRBV6-6
CDR3nt: TGTGCCACCAAAACATCGGGGGAAGTCGCGCAGTATTTT
CDR3aa: CATKTSGEVAQYF

abundance: many
j_gene: TRBJ2-2
d_gene: TRBD1
v_gene: TRBV24-1
CDR3nt: TGTGCCACCAGTGATGACGGACAGGGCGTCACCGGGGAGCTGTTTTTT
CDR3aa: CATSDDGQGVTGELFF

abundance: NA
j_gene: TRBJ2-2
d_gene: NA
v_gene: TRBV29-1
CDR3nt: TGCAGCGTTGATGGAGCCTACACCGGGGAGCTGTTTTTT
CDR3aa: CSVDGAYTGELFF

abundance: few
j_gene: TRBJ2-7
d_gene: NA
v_gene: TRBV28
CDR3nt: TGTGCCAGCAGTACCACAGGGAACCTCCTGGGCGAGCAGTACTTC
CDR3aa: CASSTTGNLLGEQYF

abundance: NA
j_gene: TRBJ2-3
d_gene: NA
v_gene: TRBV5-4
CDR3nt: TGTGCCAGCAGCTTGAGGACTGGAGGAGGGGGCACAGATACGCAGTATTTT
CDR3aa: CASSLRTGGGGTDTQYF

abundance: once
j_gene: TRBJ2-7
d_gene: NA
v_gene: TRBV11-2
CDR3nt: TGTGCCAGCAGCTTAGATTCAGGGGCCTACTCCTACGAGCAGTACTTC
CDR3aa: CASSLDSGAYSYEQYF